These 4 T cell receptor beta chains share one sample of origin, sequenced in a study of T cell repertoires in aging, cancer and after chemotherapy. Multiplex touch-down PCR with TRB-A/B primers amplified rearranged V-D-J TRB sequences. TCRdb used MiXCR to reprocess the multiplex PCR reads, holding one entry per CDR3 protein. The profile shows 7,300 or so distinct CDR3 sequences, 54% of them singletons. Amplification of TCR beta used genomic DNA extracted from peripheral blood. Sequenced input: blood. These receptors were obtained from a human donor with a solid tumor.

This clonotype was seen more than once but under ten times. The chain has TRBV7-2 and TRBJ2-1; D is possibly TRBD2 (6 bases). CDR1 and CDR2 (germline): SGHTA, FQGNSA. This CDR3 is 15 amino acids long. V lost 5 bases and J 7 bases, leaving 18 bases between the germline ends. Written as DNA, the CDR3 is TGTGCCAGCAGCCTCACGAGGGGAGGAAGGAATGAGCAGTTCTTC. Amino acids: CASSLTRGGRNEQFF.

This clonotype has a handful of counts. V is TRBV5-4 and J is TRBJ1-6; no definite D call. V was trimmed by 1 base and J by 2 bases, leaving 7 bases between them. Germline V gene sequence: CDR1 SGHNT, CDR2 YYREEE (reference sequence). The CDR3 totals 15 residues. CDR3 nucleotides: TGTGCCAGCAGCTTGTGGGGTACCTATAATTCACCCCTCCACTTT. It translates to CASSLWGTYNSPLHF.

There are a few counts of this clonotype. The DNA for the CDR3 is TGCAGTGCTACGCGAAACTATGGCTACACCTTC. This encodes CSATRNYGYTF. V gene TRBV20-1 combines with J gene TRBJ1-2; D is ambiguous. This CDR3 spans 11 amino acids. V was trimmed by 4 bases and J by 2 bases, leaving 5 bases between them. Germline V gene sequence: CDR1 DFQATT, CDR2 SNEGSKA (reference sequence).

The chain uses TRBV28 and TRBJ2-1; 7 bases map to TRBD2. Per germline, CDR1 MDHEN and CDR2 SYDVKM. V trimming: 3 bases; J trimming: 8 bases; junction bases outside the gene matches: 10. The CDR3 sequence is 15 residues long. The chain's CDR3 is CASSLKGRARYEQFF. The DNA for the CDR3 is TGTGCCAGCAGTTTGAAGGGGAGGGCCAGGTATGAGCAGTTCTTC.